This T cell receptor (beta chain) stems from a study of follicular helper T cells after annual influenza vaccination (dated by TCRdb to about 2017). Study-wide context: After each seasonal influenza vaccination, blood samples were collected on days 0, 7 and 28. One week after vaccination, a second recruited cohort of roughly twelve subjects (Table S1) displayed a similar ICOS+CD38+ cTfh response. To look at recall of cTfh clones, some subjects were tracked through successive annual vaccinations covering the 2013-2014, 2014-2015 and 2015-2016 seasons. Samples from 2013-2014 were cryopreserved, whereas samples from about 2015 were processed immediately after collection. Six subjects had multi-year samples: four covered two vaccination seasons and two covered three seasons. The paper's findings and limits, for the study overall: Successive annual vaccinations recalled a recurrent oligoclonal ICOS+CD38+ cTfh response that contained tetramer and AIM influenza-specific clonotypes. Day 7 ICOS+CD38+ clones were most often found later in ICOS-CD38- cTfh, suggesting that subset may serve as a memory reservoir. Because only about 9-20% of the analyzed cells gave productive TCRB sequences, there was no way to sample rare clonotypes. ICOS+CD38+ cTfh clonality correlated with the frequency of that population, and its change correlated with the change in circulating plasmablast frequency.

The germline V gene sets CDR1 to MNHNS and CDR2 to SASEGT. The CDR3 sequence holds 14 residues, the cysteine and phenylalanine included. Only the CDR3 DNA is retained, 42 bases long and in frame from the first base. Trimming takes 6 bases from V and 2 bases from J, and the germline ends sit 13 bases apart. Turning to this clone: No cognate antigen has been identified for it. Base qualities are not provided; no much larger clone lies one nucleotide away.

The time point label for this specimen denotes: 2014-2015 season, 7 days after vaccination. Seasonal inactivated influenza vaccine (Fluvarix) was administered to adults, and sorted blood CD4 subsets were tracked by TCRB sequencing before and after vaccination. To be eligible, subjects had to be community-dwelling and could not have received an influenza vaccine during the previous 6 months. Influenza vaccine contraindications, substance abuse, HIV/AIDS, active malignancy, immunomodulatory medication and active illness such as respiratory infection were included among the exclusion criteria. At each time point, somewhere between roughly 40 and 100 mL of blood was taken. Circulating Tfh were defined as non-naive CD4+CXCR5+PD-1+ cells and sorted into ICOS+CD38+ and ICOS-CD38- fractions. Ficoll-Paque PLUS or SepMate separation was used to isolate PBMC. Cell subsets were sorted from PBMC on a BD FACS Aria before DNA extraction.

Library construction relied on the immunoSEQ multiplex PCR assay. Adaptive Biotechnologies carried out TCRB amplification, library preparation, sequencing and preliminary bioinformatics at Survey level resolution. For TCRB sequencing, genomic DNA from sorted cTfh populations was amplified by multiplex PCR. The source study handled its data this way. Clonality was calculated in R as 1 minus normalized Shannon entropy, and the Gini index was calculated with the R package ineq. The overlap score was defined as the summed counts of shared sequences divided by the total counts of all sequences in both compared samples. The significance of shared clonotypes was tested with Fisher's exact test, assuming a theoretical repertoire of 10^7 TCRB sequences. Drawn from immuneACCESS, this table holds only the in-frame rearrangements with V and J called that TCRdb kept. Clones are partly lost; checked studies trace under half to an unresolved V gene and leave the rest unexplained. V and J calls and clone size follow that table, whereas D and trimming were derived from the DNA. The sample has 2,500 to 3,500 clones on record, around 80% of them singletons. The ten largest clones represent more than 0.95% of the sample.

Recombination linked TRBV6-1 to TRBJ1-2, and TRBD1 may be the D gene, going by 6 matching bases. This clonotype was sampled from an adult who received the influenza vaccine. The specimen comprised CXCR5+ CD38- circulating T follicular helper cells from blood, sampled 7 days after influenza vaccination. The sample's cell subset or site label, in plain terms: circulating Tfh, non-naive CD4+CXCR5+PD-1+ (ICOS+CD38+ or ICOS-CD38-). The CDR3 protein is CASRAHGQNYGYTF. In nucleotide form, the sequence is TGTGCCAGCAGGGCTCACGGACAGAACTATGGCTACACCTTC.